The clone carrying this T cell receptor (beta chain) was seen only once. The antigen remains undetermined. The sample comes from a study of cytomegalovirus exposure and HLA in healthy donors. Findings of the study overall: In vitro confirmation showed three CMV-associated chains to be CMV antigen specific. Donors were assumed by presence/absence analyses to have roughly uniform sequencing depth. High specificity and sensitivity for cytomegalovirus status were reported for the classifier.

Use of 60 Vbeta and 13 Jbeta primers characterized the PCR. The repertoire was sequenced with immunoSEQ multiplex PCR; TCRdb's copy has only in-frame clones and lacks some. The sample shows some 74,000 clones, around 81% of them seen only once. The CDR3 totals 14 residues. Deletions cut 6 bases from V and 0 bases from J, with 9 bases between. CDR1 is MNHEY and CDR2 is SVGAGI in the germline V gene. The receptor was isolated from a male donor in good health and CMV-seronegative. Sequencing used PBMCs. The chain uses TRBV6-5 and TRBJ1-3; no definite D call. This CDR3 is CASRVDYSGNTIYF. The CDR3, as DNA: TGTGCCAGCAGAGTAGATTACTCTGGAAACACCATATATTTT.